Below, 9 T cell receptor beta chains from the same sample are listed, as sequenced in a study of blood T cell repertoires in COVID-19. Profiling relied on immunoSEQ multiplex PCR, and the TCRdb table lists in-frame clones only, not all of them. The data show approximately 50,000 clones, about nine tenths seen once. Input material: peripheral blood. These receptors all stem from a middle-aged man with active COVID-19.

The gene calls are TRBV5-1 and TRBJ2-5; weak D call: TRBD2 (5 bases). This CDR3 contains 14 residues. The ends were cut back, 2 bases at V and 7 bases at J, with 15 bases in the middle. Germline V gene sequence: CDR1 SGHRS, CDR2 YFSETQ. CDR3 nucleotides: TGCGCCAGCAGCTTCGGCGGGCAGCCTGCGACCCAGTACTTC. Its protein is CASSFGGQPATQYF.

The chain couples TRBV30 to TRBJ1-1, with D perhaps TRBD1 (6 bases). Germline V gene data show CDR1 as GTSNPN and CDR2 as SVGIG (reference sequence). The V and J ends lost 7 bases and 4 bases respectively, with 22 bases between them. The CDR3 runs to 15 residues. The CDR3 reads CASGSVQGLGTEAFF. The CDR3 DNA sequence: TGTGCCTCTGGAAGCGTACAGGGTTTGGGCACTGAAGCTTTCTTT.

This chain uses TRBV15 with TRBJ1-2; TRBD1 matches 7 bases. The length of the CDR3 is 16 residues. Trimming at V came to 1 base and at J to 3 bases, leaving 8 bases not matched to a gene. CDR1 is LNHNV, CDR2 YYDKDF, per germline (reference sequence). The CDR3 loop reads CATSRGSDQGDYGYTF. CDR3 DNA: TGTGCCACCAGCAGAGGTTCAGACCAGGGGGACTATGGCTACACCTTC.

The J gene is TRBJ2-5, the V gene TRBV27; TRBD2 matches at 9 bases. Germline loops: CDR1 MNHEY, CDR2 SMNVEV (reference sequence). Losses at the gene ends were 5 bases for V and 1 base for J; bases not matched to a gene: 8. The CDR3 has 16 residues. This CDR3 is CASSPEASGTQETQYF. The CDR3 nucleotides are TGTGCCAGCAGTCCAGAGGCTAGCGGGACCCAAGAGACCCAGTACTTC.

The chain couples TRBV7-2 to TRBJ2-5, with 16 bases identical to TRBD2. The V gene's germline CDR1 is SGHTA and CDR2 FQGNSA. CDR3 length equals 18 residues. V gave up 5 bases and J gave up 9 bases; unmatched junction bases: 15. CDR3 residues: CASSAQPTGLAGGVAQYF. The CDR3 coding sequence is TGTGCCAGCAGCGCACAACCAACGGGACTAGCGGGAGGGGTGGCCCAGTACTTC.

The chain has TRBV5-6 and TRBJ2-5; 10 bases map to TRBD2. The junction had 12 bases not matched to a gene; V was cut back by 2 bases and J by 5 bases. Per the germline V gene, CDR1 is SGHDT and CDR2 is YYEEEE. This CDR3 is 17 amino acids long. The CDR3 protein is CASSLGGAGGPEETQYF. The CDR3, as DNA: TGTGCCAGCAGCTTAGGGGGAGCGGGAGGGCCAGAGGAGACCCAGTACTTC.

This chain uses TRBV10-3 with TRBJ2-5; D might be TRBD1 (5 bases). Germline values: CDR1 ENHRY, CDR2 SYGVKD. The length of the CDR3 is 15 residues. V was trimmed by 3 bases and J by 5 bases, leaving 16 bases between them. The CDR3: CAISEGQPTVETQYF. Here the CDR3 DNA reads TGTGCCATCAGTGAAGGACAACCAACGGTGGAGACCCAGTACTTC.

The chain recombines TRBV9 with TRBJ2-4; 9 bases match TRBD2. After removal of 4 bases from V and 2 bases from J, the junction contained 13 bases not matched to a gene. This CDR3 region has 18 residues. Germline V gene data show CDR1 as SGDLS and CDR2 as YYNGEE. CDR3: CASSPPSGNSSPKNIQYF. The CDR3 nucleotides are TGTGCCAGCAGCCCCCCTAGCGGGAATAGTAGTCCCAAAAACATTCAGTACTTC.

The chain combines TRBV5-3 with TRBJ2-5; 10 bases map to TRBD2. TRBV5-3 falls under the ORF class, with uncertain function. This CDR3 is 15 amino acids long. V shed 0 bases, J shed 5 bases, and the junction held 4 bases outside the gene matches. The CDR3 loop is CARSLVLAGKETQYF. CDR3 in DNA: TGTGCCAGAAGCTTGGTACTAGCGGGAAAGGAGACCCAGTACTTC.